These 17 T cell receptor beta chains were sequenced from one sample in a study of Ad26.COV2.S vaccination and SARS-CoV-2 variants. TCRdb's copy holds only in-frame clones and misses some; the assay was immunoSEQ multiplex PCR. This table has roughly 450,000 clones, around nine tenths appearing once. The treatment was: approximately 18 received Ad26.COV2.S at low or high dose, single or two shots; about 5 received placebo; per-sample allocation not given. Material that was analyzed had been drawn on day 63 after the first vaccine or placebo injection. Sequencing used peripheral blood, obtained in a trial of Ad26.COV2.S vaccine versus placebo. The receptors here all came from a person aged 18-65 years who received the Ad26.COV2.S COVID-19 vaccine or a placebo.

This clone has a single count. The chain recombines TRBV29-1 with TRBJ1-1, with D possibly TRBD1 on 5 matching bases. CDR3 length: 11 residues. The germline gives CDR1 SQVTM, CDR2 ANQGSEA. The germline V and J ends were trimmed by 5 bases and 1 base, with 5 bases remaining between them. The CDR3 bases are TGCAGCGTTACAGGGAACACTGAAGCTTTCTTT. This sequence encodes CSVTGNTEAFF.

The chain carries TRBV5-4 and TRBJ2-7, with a weak D call TRBD2 (6 bases). With 2 bases removed from V and 5 bases from J, the gap between germline ends came to 11 bases. CDR1 is SGHNT, CDR2 YYREEE, per germline (reference sequence). The CDR3 is 13 residues long. CDR3 protein: CASSFPGANEQYF. The CDR3 DNA reads TGTGCCAGCAGCTTTCCGGGAGCAAACGAGCAGTACTTC.

The V and J genes are TRBV30 and TRBJ2-7, with a possible D match to TRBD1 (5 bases). Germline V gene data show CDR1 as GTSNPN and CDR2 as SVGIG (reference sequence). The CDR3 covers 12 residues. V lost 2 bases and J lost 2, with 7 bases in between. CDR3 sequence (DNA): TGTGCCTGGAGTAAGGACACCTACGAGCAGTACTTC. Translation gives CAWSKDTYEQYF.

V and J are TRBV7-6 and TRBJ2-7; perhaps TRBD1 as D (6 bases). The CDR3 extends over 15 amino acids. CDR1 is SGHVS, CDR2 FNYEAQ, per germline. V was pared by 4 bases and J by 2 bases, with 15 bases between. CDR3 DNA: TGTGCCAGCAGCTCACCCACGACAGGAGCCTACGAGCAGTACTTC. Its translation: CASSSPTTGAYEQYF.

The V gene is TRBV7-9, the J gene TRBJ1-2; 12 nucleotides agree with TRBD1. CDR1 is SEHNR, CDR2 FQNEAQ, per germline (reference sequence). V lost 5 bases to trimming and J lost 6 bases; unmatched junction nucleotides: 10. This CDR3 is built from 16 residues. The CDR3 DNA reads as TGTGCCAGCAGCCTTGCAGGGACAGGGGGCGTGGATGGCTACACCTTC. This gives the protein CASSLAGTGGVDGYTF.

The chain combines TRBV1 with TRBJ2-5; the D segment call TRBD1 is taken from the table without a DNA check. TRBV1 represents a pseudogene. This CDR3 spans 14 amino acids. This CDR3 reads CTSVSRDRKETQYF. For the CDR3, the DNA is TGCACCAGCGTCTCCCGGGACAGAAAAGAGACCCAGTACTTC.

This clone was counted a single time. The J gene is TRBJ2-2, the V gene TRBV7-3; D uncertain. Germline V gene sequence: CDR1 SGHTA, CDR2 FQGTGA. The germline V and J ends were trimmed by 0 bases and 6 bases, with 11 bases remaining between them. This CDR3 has 15 amino acids. CDR3 sequence (DNA): TGTGCCAGCAGCTTAACTCAGAACCAGCCCGGGGAGCTGTTTTTT. Amino acids: CASSLTQNQPGELFF.

The rearrangement uses TRBV10-3 and TRBJ2-7; the D gene is possibly TRBD1 (6 bases). V lost 0 bases, J lost 2 bases, and 11 bases lay in between. CDR1 and CDR2 from the germline V gene are ENHRY and SYGVKD. CDR3 length equals 15 residues. Here the CDR3 DNA reads TGTGCCATCAGTGAGTCCAAACGGACAGCCTACGAGCAGTACTTC. This translates into CAISESKRTAYEQYF.

The rearrangement uses TRBV6-1 and TRBJ2-1; a weak D match, TRBD2 (5 bases). Trimming took off 1 base at V and 12 bases at J, with 19 bases between the two ends. CDR1 MNHNS and CDR2 SASEGT come from the germline V gene. The CDR3 is 15 amino acids. The chain's CDR3 is CASSEEDFPTSAQFF. CDR3 bases: TGTGCCAGCAGTGAAGAGGACTTCCCTACTTCGGCGCAGTTCTTC.

The rearrangement joins TRBV3-1 (or the pseudogene TRBV3-2) to TRBJ2-6; D is ambiguous. Germline V lookup: CDR1 LGHDT, CDR2 YNNKEL (reference sequence). Trimming took 0 bases from V and 2 from J, leaving 8 bases between them. This CDR3 comprises 16 residues. CDR3 bases: TGTGCCAGCAGCCAAGAATTGTCTGCTGGGGCCAACGTCCTGACTTTC. It yields the protein CASSQELSAGANVLTF.

This clone was detected a few times. The V gene is TRBV7-3, the J gene TRBJ2-1; tentatively, D is TRBD1 (5 bases). The CDR3 is 15 residues long. Germline CDR1 is SGHTA and CDR2 is FQGTGA. Trimming took off 6 bases at V and 0 bases at J, with 12 bases between the two ends. CDR3 sequence: CASSPGHNSYNEQFF. In DNA form, the CDR3 reads TGTGCCAGCAGTCCAGGACACAACTCCTACAATGAGCAGTTCTTC.

The chain joins TRBV11-2 to TRBJ2-3, with D possibly called TRBD1 or TRBD2 (5 bases each). V was shortened by 4 bases and J by 6 bases, with 20 bases between the two germline ends. This CDR3 has 16 residues. In germline, CDR1 is SGHAT, CDR2 FQNNGV. The CDR3 sequence is CASSSFRDDPRDTQYF. The CDR3 DNA is TGTGCCAGCAGCTCCTTCCGGGACGACCCTCGGGATACGCAGTATTTT.

The V call is TRBV24-1, the J call TRBJ2-1; 11 positions match TRBD2. The length of the CDR3 is 15 residues. Germline loops: CDR1 KGHDR, CDR2 SFDVKD. With 7 bases clipped from V and 7 bases from J, the junction kept 8 bases outside the gene matches. CDR3 in amino acids: CATSQLAGDGNEQFF. DNA of the CDR3: TGTGCCACCAGCCAACTAGCGGGAGATGGAAATGAGCAGTTCTTC.

V and J are TRBV15 and TRBJ1-1; 7 bases align to TRBD1. This CDR3 comprises 14 residues. V was pared by 3 bases and J by 5 bases, with 6 bases of the junction left unmatched. CDR1 and CDR2 (germline): LNHNV, YYDKDF (reference sequence). CDR3 coding DNA: TGTGCCACCAGCAGTGGGGGCAGGGGGACTGAAGCTTTCTTT. Protein: CATSSGGRGTEAFF.

This chain joins TRBV4-3 and TRBJ2-2, with D possibly being TRBD1 or TRBD2 (5 bases each). CDR1 and CDR2 from the germline V gene are LGHNA and YSLEER. The CDR3 sequence is 16 residues long. V lost 0 bases to trimming and J lost 6 bases, with 14 bases between them. This CDR3 is CASSQDPGAAAGELFF. The CDR3 region has the DNA TGCGCCAGCAGCCAAGATCCTGGGGCAGCGGCCGGGGAGCTGTTTTTT.

This chain connects TRBV27 to TRBJ2-3, with D tentatively TRBD2 (5 bases). Germline V gene lookup returns CDR1 MNHEY and CDR2 SMNVEV (reference sequence). V dropped 5 bases and J dropped 4 bases, with 16 bases sitting between them. CDR3 length: 15 residues. CDR3 coding DNA: TGTGCCAGCAGTCCCCTAGGTGGAGGTGCAGATACGCAGTATTTT. Its protein product is CASSPLGGGADTQYF.

V gene TRBV6-5 combines with J gene TRBJ2-7; D not certain. The CDR3 length is 10 residues. Trimming took 9 bases from V and 3 from J, leaving 6 bases between them. Germline values: CDR1 MNHEY, CDR2 SVGAGI. The CDR3 DNA reads as TGTGCCAGTAATCTCTACGAGCAGTACTTC. Amino acids: CASNLYEQYF.